A selection of T cell receptor beta chains follows, all from one sample in a study of sequential checkpoint blockade in melanoma. Profiled with immunoSEQ multiplex PCR; TCRdb holds only in-frame clones, not every one. This sample has some 9,200 clones, with less than 30% found just once. Source: tumor tissue (inferred from file names), taken from a patient given nivolumab and ipilimumab in sequence. These receptors were obtained from a human donor with melanoma. Both conserved end residues are part of each CDR3. A D gene is named only where the DNA matches it firmly. The size field is filled for only some rows; it gives once, few, many or a size class.

abundance: once
d_gene: TRBD1
v_gene: TRBV19
j_gene: TRBJ1-2
CDR3nt: TGTGCCAGGGAGACAGGGGACCTGAATGGCTACACCTTC
CDR3aa: CARETGDLNGYTF

abundance: few
d_gene: TRBD1
v_gene: TRBV11-3
j_gene: TRBJ2-7
CDR3nt: TGTGCCAGCAGCCCCTACCACGGACAGGCCTACGAGCAGTACTTC
CDR3aa: CASSPYHGQAYEQYF

abundance: NA
d_gene: TRBD1
v_gene: TRBV29-1
j_gene: TRBJ1-1
CDR3nt: TGCAGCGTTGATGGACAGGGAGGCACTGAAGCTTTCTTT
CDR3aa: CSVDGQGGTEAFF

abundance: NA
d_gene: NA
v_gene: TRBV28
j_gene: TRBJ1-2
CDR3nt: TGTGCCAGCAGTTCCCAAGACCCTCGGCAGGGGATTAAAGCTAACTATGGCTACACCTTC
CDR3aa: CASSSQDPRQGIKANYGYTF

abundance: NA
d_gene: NA
v_gene: TRBV11-3
j_gene: TRBJ2-2
CDR3nt: TGTGCCAGCAGCAATCCCGGGGGACAGCCAAACACCGGGGAGCTGTTTTTT
CDR3aa: CASSNPGGQPNTGELFF

abundance: many
d_gene: NA
v_gene: TRBV9
j_gene: TRBJ2-2
CDR3nt: TGTGCCAGCAGTCGCTCGGGACCTAACACCGGGGAGCTGTTTTTT
CDR3aa: CASSRSGPNTGELFF

abundance: medium-sized
d_gene: TRBD2
v_gene: TRBV11-3
j_gene: TRBJ2-1
CDR3nt: TGTGCCAGCAGCTTGAGCGGGGCGTTCGGCAATGAGCAGTTCTTC
CDR3aa: CASSLSGAFGNEQFF

abundance: NA
d_gene: NA
v_gene: TRBV23-1
j_gene: TRBJ2-1
CDR3nt: TGCGCCAGCAGCTTAACCCTGGGACGGAGCTACAATGAGCAGTTCTTC
CDR3aa: CASSLTLGRSYNEQFF

abundance: few
d_gene: NA
v_gene: TRBV5-1
j_gene: TRBJ1-4
CDR3nt: TGCGCCAGCAGGGGACCGGGTTCCATGGGGGAAAAACTGTTTTTT
CDR3aa: CASRGPGSMGEKLFF

abundance: NA
d_gene: TRBD1
v_gene: TRBV6-8
j_gene: TRBJ2-7
CDR3nt: TGTGCCAGCCGCGCTTGGACAGGGAGGACCTACGAGCAGTACTTC
CDR3aa: CASRAWTGRTYEQYF

abundance: few
d_gene: TRBD1
v_gene: TRBV4-1
j_gene: TRBJ1-4
CDR3nt: TGCGCCAGCAGCCAAGGAGTAGACCGAACAGGGGCCAGTGAAAAACTGTTTTTT
CDR3aa: CASSQGVDRTGASEKLFF

abundance: medium-sized
d_gene: NA
v_gene: TRBV11-3
j_gene: TRBJ1-4
CDR3nt: TGTGCCAGCAGCTTATCCGGGACGTGGGGCGAAAAACTGTTTTTT
CDR3aa: CASSLSGTWGEKLFF

abundance: NA
d_gene: TRBD1
v_gene: TRBV18
j_gene: TRBJ2-3
CDR3nt: TGTGCCAGCTCAAGAACCGGGACAGGGGGCACAGATACGCAGTATTTT
CDR3aa: CASSRTGTGGTDTQYF

abundance: medium-sized
d_gene: NA
v_gene: TRBV28
j_gene: TRBJ1-2
CDR3nt: TGTGCCAGCAGTTTGTTGATGAGGTTTGGCTACACCTTC
CDR3aa: CASSLLMRFGYTF

abundance: many
d_gene: NA
v_gene: TRBV11-3
j_gene: TRBJ1-5
CDR3nt: TGTGCCAGCAGCTTGGGACCGAACAATCAGCCCCAGCATTTT
CDR3aa: CASSLGPNNQPQHF

abundance: few
d_gene: NA
v_gene: TRBV6-8
j_gene: TRBJ1-5
CDR3nt: TGTGCCAGCAGTTTCAGATTCAGCTCAGGGACCCAGCCCCAGCATTTT
CDR3aa: CASSFRFSSGTQPQHF

abundance: medium-sized
d_gene: TRBD1
v_gene: TRBV9
j_gene: TRBJ2-1
CDR3nt: TGTGCCAGCAGCGTTACGGACAGGTCGGCCTACAATGAGCAGTTCTTC
CDR3aa: CASSVTDRSAYNEQFF

abundance: few
d_gene: NA
v_gene: TRBV6-8
j_gene: TRBJ1-2
CDR3nt: TGTGCCAGCACGCCGGGGCGGACAGTCTTGAACTCCTACACCTTC
CDR3aa: CASTPGRTVLNSYTF

abundance: NA
d_gene: NA
v_gene: TRBV12-5
j_gene: TRBJ1-2
CDR3nt: TGTGCCAGCACCTCGCTCACAGGTGGTCACGGCTACACCTTC
CDR3aa: CASTSLTGGHGYTF

abundance: medium-sized
d_gene: NA
v_gene: TRBV11-3
j_gene: TRBJ1-1
CDR3nt: TGTGCCAGCAGCTTCCCCTCTTCTGGACAGTCTGGCACTGAAGCTTTCTTT
CDR3aa: CASSFPSSGQSGTEAFF

abundance: NA
d_gene: TRBD1
v_gene: TRBV6-8
j_gene: TRBJ1-1
CDR3nt: TGTGCCAGCAGCCCTGACAGGGGGCAATCTACGAACACTGAAGCTTTCTTT
CDR3aa: CASSPDRGQSTNTEAFF

abundance: NA
d_gene: TRBD1
v_gene: TRBV5-1
j_gene: TRBJ1-1
CDR3nt: TGCGCCAGCAGCTTGGCCCCAGGGGGGGAACGATACACTGAAGCTTTCTTT
CDR3aa: CASSLAPGGERYTEAFF

abundance: medium-sized
d_gene: NA
v_gene: TRBV5-1
j_gene: TRBJ2-2
CDR3nt: TGCGCCAGCAGCTTGGTTCAGGGCACCGGGGAGCTGTTTTTT
CDR3aa: CASSLVQGTGELFF

abundance: few
d_gene: NA
v_gene: TRBV6-8
j_gene: TRBJ2-3
CDR3nt: TGTGCCAGCAGTTATGGGGGTAGCACAGATACGCAGTATTTT
CDR3aa: CASSYGGSTDTQYF

abundance: many
d_gene: NA
v_gene: TRBV6-8
j_gene: TRBJ2-1
CDR3nt: TGTGCCAGCAGGGGGGGCAGGGATGAGCAGTTCTTC
CDR3aa: CASRGGRDEQFF

abundance: medium-sized
d_gene: NA
v_gene: TRBV19
j_gene: TRBJ1-1
CDR3nt: TGTGCCAGTAGTATAGATTCGGGCCGGACTGAAGCTTTCTTT
CDR3aa: CASSIDSGRTEAFF

abundance: many
d_gene: NA
v_gene: TRBV1
j_gene: TRBJ2-1
CDR3nt: TGCGCCAGCAGCCAAGGGGGACAGGGAGTCATTGAGCAGTTCTTC
CDR3aa: CASSQGGQGVIEQFF

abundance: NA
d_gene: NA
v_gene: TRBV19
j_gene: TRBJ1-6
CDR3nt: TGTGCCAGTAGTATTCGTCAGTCACCCCTCCACTTT
CDR3aa: CASSIRQSPLHF

abundance: few
d_gene: TRBD1
v_gene: TRBV6-8
j_gene: TRBJ1-6
CDR3nt: TGTGCCAGCAAGAGTTTCAGGGGGCGTCCACCCCTCCACTTT
CDR3aa: CASKSFRGRPPLHF

abundance: NA
d_gene: TRBD1
v_gene: TRBV6-8
j_gene: TRBJ1-2
CDR3nt: TGTGCCAGCAGTTCCCGGGACAGTCCTAACTATGGCTACACCTTC
CDR3aa: CASSSRDSPNYGYTF

abundance: few
d_gene: NA
v_gene: TRBV30
j_gene: TRBJ1-4
CDR3nt: TGTGCCTGGAGTTTCAGGGCTAATGAAAAACTGTTTTTT
CDR3aa: CAWSFRANEKLFF

abundance: few
d_gene: NA
v_gene: TRBV30
j_gene: TRBJ1-5
CDR3nt: TGTGCCTGGAGCGCCGACCAGGGGCCCCAGCATTTT
CDR3aa: CAWSADQGPQHF

abundance: few
d_gene: NA
v_gene: TRBV6-8
j_gene: TRBJ1-1
CDR3nt: TGTGCCAGCAGGGACAGATTCATGAACACTGAAGCTTTCTTT
CDR3aa: CASRDRFMNTEAFF

abundance: NA
d_gene: NA
v_gene: TRBV19
j_gene: TRBJ2-1
CDR3nt: TGTGCCAGTAGTATTGGATCGGGGCTGTACAATGAGCAGTTCTTC
CDR3aa: CASSIGSGLYNEQFF

abundance: many
d_gene: TRBD2
v_gene: TRBV11-3
j_gene: TRBJ2-7
CDR3nt: TGTGCCAGCAGCTTAGGTCCAGCGGGGGACTACGAGCAGTACTTC
CDR3aa: CASSLGPAGDYEQYF

abundance: many
d_gene: TRBD1
v_gene: TRBV6-8
j_gene: TRBJ2-2
CDR3nt: TGTGCCAGCAGTCGACAGGGTGCTTCGGCCGGGGAGCTGTTTTTT
CDR3aa: CASSRQGASAGELFF

abundance: few
d_gene: TRBD1
v_gene: TRBV11-3
j_gene: TRBJ2-1
CDR3nt: TGTGCCAGCAGCCCTCCATTCGCAGGGGGTCAGGTCGATGAGCAGTTCTTC
CDR3aa: CASSPPFAGGQVDEQFF

abundance: many
d_gene: TRBD2
v_gene: TRBV9
j_gene: TRBJ2-3
CDR3nt: TGTGCCAGCAGCGACGGGACTAGCGGGGGGGCATATGATACGCAGTATTTT
CDR3aa: CASSDGTSGGAYDTQYF

abundance: few
d_gene: TRBD1
v_gene: TRBV29-1
j_gene: TRBJ1-1
CDR3nt: TGCAGCGCCGAGAGAGGACAGGGAGAGACTGAAGCTTTCTTT
CDR3aa: CSAERGQGETEAFF

abundance: NA
d_gene: TRBD2
v_gene: TRBV11-3
j_gene: TRBJ2-5
CDR3nt: TGTGCCAGCAGCTCCCGGTTAGCGGGTGAGACCCAGTACTTC
CDR3aa: CASSSRLAGETQYF

abundance: NA
d_gene: NA
v_gene: TRBV28
j_gene: TRBJ1-1
CDR3nt: TGTGCCAGCAGTAGGATGGTTGGCACTGAAGCTTTCTTT
CDR3aa: CASSRMVGTEAFF

abundance: many
d_gene: TRBD1
v_gene: TRBV6-8
j_gene: TRBJ1-1
CDR3nt: TGTGCCAGCAGTTCCGGGACAGGGTCGGACACTGAAGCTTTCTTT
CDR3aa: CASSSGTGSDTEAFF

abundance: medium-sized
d_gene: NA
v_gene: TRBV11-3
j_gene: TRBJ2-7
CDR3nt: TGTGCCAGCAGCTTGGGTGTTACTGAGACCGAGCAGTACTTC
CDR3aa: CASSLGVTETEQYF

abundance: NA
d_gene: NA
v_gene: TRBV6-8
j_gene: TRBJ1-1
CDR3nt: TGTGCCAGCAAGATAACCACCGCGGGCACTGAAGCTTTCTTT
CDR3aa: CASKITTAGTEAFF

abundance: few
d_gene: TRBD1
v_gene: TRBV27
j_gene: TRBJ2-1
CDR3nt: TGTGCCAGCAGAATGCAGACAGGGGGCCCATACGAAGCTAGGAATGAGCAGTTCTTC
CDR3aa: CASRMQTGGPYEARNEQFF

abundance: NA
d_gene: NA
v_gene: TRBV28
j_gene: TRBJ1-2
CDR3nt: TGTGCCAGCAGTTTAGGGGACATAAGCTATGGCTACACCTTC
CDR3aa: CASSLGDISYGYTF

abundance: few
d_gene: TRBD2
v_gene: TRBV7-7
j_gene: TRBJ2-1
CDR3nt: TGTGCCAGCAGCCCAACGGGACTAGCCGGTGAGCAGTTCTTC
CDR3aa: CASSPTGLAGEQFF

abundance: few
d_gene: NA
v_gene: TRBV6-8
j_gene: TRBJ2-3
CDR3nt: TGTGCCAGCAGTTACTCGGGAGTCCCTACGCAGTATTTT
CDR3aa: CASSYSGVPTQYF

abundance: NA
d_gene: NA
v_gene: TRBV10-2
j_gene: TRBJ1-2
CDR3nt: TGCGCCAGCAGCCTACAGGGAGACTATGGCTACACCTTC
CDR3aa: CASSLQGDYGYTF

abundance: NA
d_gene: NA
v_gene: TRBV18
j_gene: TRBJ2-1
CDR3nt: TGTGCCAGCTCGCCGGGCCGAGATAAGTACAATGAGCAGTTCTTC
CDR3aa: CASSPGRDKYNEQFF

abundance: many
d_gene: NA
v_gene: TRBV11-3
j_gene: TRBJ1-1
CDR3nt: TGTGCCAGCAGCTTAAGTTCAGGGTACGACACTGAAGCTTTCTTT
CDR3aa: CASSLSSGYDTEAFF